This TCR beta chain was recovered during a study of T cell changes during pregnancy in multiple sclerosis. V dropped 3 bases and J dropped 0; count of bases not matched to a gene: 5. The germline V gene encodes CDR1 LNHNV and CDR2 YYDKDF (reference sequence). The CDR3 covers 16 residues. Data came from immunoSEQ multiplex PCR; TCRdb stores just in-frame clones and leaves some out. Of around 60,000 clones in the sample, 95% to 97% were seen once. This receptor was taken from a female donor with multiple sclerosis, enrolled in a pregnancy study. The V gene is TRBV15, the J gene TRBJ2-1; 7 positions match TRBD2. The starting material was CD8+ T cells from peripheral blood mononuclear cells, obtained after pregnancy. Written as DNA, the CDR3 is TGTGCCACCAGCAGGATAGCGGGCAGCTCCTACAATGAGCAGTTCTTC. Translation: CATSRIAGSSYNEQFF. The variable domain in full, with the rest retrieved from reference TRBV15 and TRBJ2-1, is DAMVIQNPRYQVTQFGKPVTLSCSQTLNHNVMYWYQQKSSQAPKLLFHYYDKDFNNEADTPDNFQSRRPNTSFCFLDIRSPGLGDTAMYLCATSRIAGSSYNEQFFGPGTRLTVL.